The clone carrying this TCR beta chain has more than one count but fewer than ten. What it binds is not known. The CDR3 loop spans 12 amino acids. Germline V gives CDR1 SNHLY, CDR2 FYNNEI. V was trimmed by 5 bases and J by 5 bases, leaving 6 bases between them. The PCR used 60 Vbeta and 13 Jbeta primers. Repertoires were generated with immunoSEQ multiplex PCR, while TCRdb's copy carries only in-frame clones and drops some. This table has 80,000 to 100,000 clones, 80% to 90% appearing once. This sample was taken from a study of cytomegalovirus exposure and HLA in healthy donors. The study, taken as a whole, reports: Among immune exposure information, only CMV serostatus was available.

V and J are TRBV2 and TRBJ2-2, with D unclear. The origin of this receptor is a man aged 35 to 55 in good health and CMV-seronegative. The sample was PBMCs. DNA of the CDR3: TGTGCCAGCAGTTCGGGTACCGGGGAGCTGTTTTTT. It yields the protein CASSSGTGELFF. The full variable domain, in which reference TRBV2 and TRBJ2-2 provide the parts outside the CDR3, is EPEVTQTPSHQVTQMGQEVILRCVPISNHLYFYWYRQILGQKVEFLVSFYNNEISEKSEIFDDQFSVERPDGSNFTLKIRSTKLEDSAMYFCASSSGTGELFFGEGSRLTVL.